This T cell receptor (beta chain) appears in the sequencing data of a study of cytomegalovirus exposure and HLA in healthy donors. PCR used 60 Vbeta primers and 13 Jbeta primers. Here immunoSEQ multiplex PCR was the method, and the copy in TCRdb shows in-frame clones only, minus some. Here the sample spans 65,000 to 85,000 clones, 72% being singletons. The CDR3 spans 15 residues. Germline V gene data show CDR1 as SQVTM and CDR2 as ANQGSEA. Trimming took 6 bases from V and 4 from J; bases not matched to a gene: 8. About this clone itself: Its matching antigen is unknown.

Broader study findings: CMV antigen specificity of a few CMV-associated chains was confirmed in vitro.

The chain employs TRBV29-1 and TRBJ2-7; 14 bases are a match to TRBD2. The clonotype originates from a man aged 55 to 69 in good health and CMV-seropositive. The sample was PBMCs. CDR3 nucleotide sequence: TGCAGCGTCTACGGGACTAGCGGGAGTGGATACGAGCAGTACTTC. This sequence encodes CSVYGTSGSGYEQYF.